This record covers a single T cell receptor beta chain. The antigen remains unidentified. This sample stems from a study of cytomegalovirus exposure and HLA in healthy donors. The study, taken as a whole, reports: A later analysis revealed that TCR association rates differed between HLA loci, peaking at DRB1 and bottoming out at HLA-C.

PCR involved 60 Vbeta and 13 Jbeta primers. The assay was immunoSEQ multiplex PCR, and TCRdb's table has in-frame clones only and misses some. Counted here are 80,000 to 100,000 clones, roughly 72% occurring once; the ten biggest clones make up about a fifth. Germline values: CDR1 SGHVS, CDR2 FNYEAQ. V lost 5 bases to trimming and J lost 5 bases, with 19 bases between them. The CDR3 is made up of 16 amino acids. The sample taken for sequencing was PBMCs. The chain joins TRBV7-6 to TRBJ1-5; D ambiguous. This TCR derives from a man aged 25-45 years in good health and CMV-seropositive. In DNA, the CDR3 is TGTGCCAGCAGCCCAATCGGAGGGCGGCAGGATCAGCCCCAGCATTTT. Protein: CASSPIGGRQDQPQHF.